This T cell receptor (beta chain) was recorded in a study of preoperative IRX-2 immunotherapy in early breast cancer. Method: immunoSEQ multiplex PCR; TCRdb's copy keeps in-frame clones and lacks some. Of about 24,000 clones listed, around nine tenths are singletons. Sample treatment: preoperative locoregional IRX-2 cytokine immunotherapy. Patients received preoperative, locoregional IRX-2 cytokine immunotherapy in a phase Ib study. The origin of this receptor is a human donor with breast cancer. The source was tumor tissue, collected after IRX-2 immunotherapy.

CDR3 loop: CASSTGTTQFF. The CDR3 DNA is TGTGCCAGCTCCACCGGGACTACTCAGTTCTTC. V usage is TRBV6-4 and J usage is TRBJ2-1, with 7 positions matching TRBD2. The CDR3 loop spans 11 amino acids. The V gene end was trimmed by 8 bases and the J gene end by 13 bases; junction bases not matched to a gene: 8. Germline V lookup: CDR1 MRHNA, CDR2 SNTAGT.